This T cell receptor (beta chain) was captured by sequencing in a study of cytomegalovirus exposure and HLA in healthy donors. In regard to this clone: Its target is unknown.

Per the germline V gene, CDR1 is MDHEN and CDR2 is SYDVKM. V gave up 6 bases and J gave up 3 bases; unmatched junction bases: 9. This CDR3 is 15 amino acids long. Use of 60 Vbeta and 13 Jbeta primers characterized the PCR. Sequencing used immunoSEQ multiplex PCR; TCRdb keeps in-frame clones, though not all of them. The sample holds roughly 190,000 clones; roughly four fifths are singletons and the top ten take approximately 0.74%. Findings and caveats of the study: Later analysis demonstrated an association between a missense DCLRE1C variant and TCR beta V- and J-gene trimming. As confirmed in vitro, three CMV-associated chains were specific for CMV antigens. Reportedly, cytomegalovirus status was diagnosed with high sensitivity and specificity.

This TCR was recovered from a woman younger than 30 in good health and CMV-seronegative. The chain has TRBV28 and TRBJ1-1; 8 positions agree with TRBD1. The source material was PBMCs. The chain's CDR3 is CASRTGANVDTEAFF. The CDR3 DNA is TGTGCCAGCAGGACAGGGGCGAATGTAGACACTGAAGCTTTCTTT.